This T cell receptor beta chain originates from a study of cytomegalovirus exposure and HLA in healthy donors. Study-wide results and caveats: Some V segments (TRBV6-2 and TRBV6-3 among them) were excluded as indistinguishable.

The CDR3 spans 15 residues. Per germline, CDR1 SGHTA and CDR2 FQGTGA. The junction had 3 bases not matched to a gene; V was cut back by 1 base and J by 3 bases. Of note for this clone: Its antigen is not known.

Both 60 Vbeta primers and 13 Jbeta primers went into the PCR. Only in-frame clones appear in the TCRdb table, and some are missing; sequencing was by immunoSEQ multiplex PCR. The table shows roughly 110,000 clones, with over 60% occurring only once. This sequence was found in a woman between 50 and 59 years old in good health and CMV-seropositive. The gene calls are TRBV7-3 and TRBJ2-7, with 10 bases identical to TRBD2. The sequencing sample was made of PBMCs. CDR3 in DNA: TGTGCCAGCAGCTTAATTAGCGGGGGGAGCTACGAGCAGTACTTC. Translating gives CASSLISGGSYEQYF.